Below are 11 T cell receptor beta chains sequenced from a single sample in a study of cytomegalovirus exposure and HLA in healthy donors. PCR primers comprised 60 Vbeta and 13 Jbeta primers. Repertoires were generated with immunoSEQ multiplex PCR, while TCRdb's copy carries only in-frame clones and drops some. Counted here are around 150,000 clones, around 81% occurring once; the ten biggest clones make up 2.5% to 3%. The sample was PBMCs. All receptors come from a male donor in good health and CMV-seronegative.

V is TRBV9 and J is TRBJ2-1; 7 bases match TRBD2. Losses at the gene ends were 2 bases for V and 7 bases for J; bases not matched to a gene: 15. Germline assignment: CDR1 SGDLS and CDR2 YYNGEE. The CDR3 has 17 residues. The CDR3 reads CASSVNRGSSGTNEQFF. The CDR3 region has the DNA TGTGCCAGCAGCGTGAATCGCGGGAGTAGTGGTACAAATGAGCAGTTCTTC.

This clone was found a few times. The CDR3 bases are TGTGCCAGCAGTCGGACACATAACACAGATACGCAGTATTTT. Amino acid sequence: CASSRTHNTDTQYF. This sequence joins TRBV5-6 and TRBJ2-3; D is perhaps TRBD1 (5 bases). Trimming shortened V by 5 bases and J by 2 bases, and 12 bases separated the two germline ends. The CDR3 has 14 residues. CDR1 and CDR2 from the germline V gene are SGHDT and YYEEEE.

In its sample, this clone was seen a few times. The V call is TRBV9, the J call TRBJ1-5; D is undetermined. Germline assignment: CDR1 SGDLS and CDR2 YYNGEE. The CDR3 is 13 residues long. Trimming cost V 0 bases and J 4 bases, with 5 bases left between them. CDR3: CASSVEQNQPQHF. The CDR3 region has the DNA TGTGCCAGCAGCGTAGAACAGAATCAGCCCCAGCATTTT.

The rearrangement joins TRBV5-1 to TRBJ2-6; no definite D call. The CDR3 has 15 amino acids. The germline gives CDR1 SGHRS, CDR2 YFSETQ. The V end was cut by 4 bases, the J end by 1 base, with 9 bases between. The CDR3 sequence: CASSQEPSGANVLTF. CDR3 in DNA: TGCGCCAGCAGCCAGGAACCATCTGGGGCCAACGTCCTGACTTTC. Full variable domain (remainder filled in from reference TRBV5-1 and TRBJ2-6): KAGVTQTPRYLIKTRGQQVTLSCSPISGHRSVSWYQQTPGQGLQFLFEYFSETQRNKGNFPGRFSGRQFSNSRSEMNVSTLELGDSALYLCASSQEPSGANVLTFGAGSRLTVL.

The chain is built from TRBV6-5 and TRBJ2-7; 9 bases agree with TRBD2. Germline lookup yields CDR1 MNHEY and CDR2 SVGAGI. With 6 bases clipped from V and 4 bases from J, the junction kept 7 bases outside the gene matches. This CDR3 region has 14 residues. DNA of the CDR3: TGTGCCAGCAGGTCGACTAGCGGCATGTACGAGCAGTACTTC. It is translated as CASRSTSGMYEQYF.

As DNA, the CDR3 is TGTGCCAGCAGTTCGGGGGGCGGCGAGCAGTACTTC. Protein sequence: CASSSGGGEQYF. This sequence joins TRBV27 and TRBJ2-7; TRBD2 is a possible D gene (7 bases). The CDR3 totals 12 residues. CDR1 is MNHEY and CDR2 is SMNVEV in the germline V gene (reference sequence). V was pared by 4 bases and J by 6 bases, with 10 bases between.

This rearrangement joins TRBV7-3 to TRBJ2-5, with 7 bases lining up with TRBD1. The J call may not be correct, given that the DNA end is closer to TRBJ2-7. This CDR3 comprises 14 residues. Germline CDR1 and CDR2: SGHTA and FQGTGA. CDR3 coding DNA: TGTGCCAGCAGCTCCTGGGACAGACCCTACGAGCAGTACTTC. Protein sequence: CASSSWDRPYEQYF.

This clone was seen a handful of times. At one end, the junction sequence differs from germline, possibly due to a read error. V is TRBV18 and J is TRBJ1-6, with D possibly matching TRBD1 (5 bases). Germline loops: CDR1 KGHSH, CDR2 LQKENI. CDR3 length equals 16 residues. CDR3 bases: TGTGCCAGCTCCCCACCGGGACTGGATTTATCGGGACCCCTCCACTTT. It encodes CASSPPGLDLSGPLHF.

V is TRBV4-3 and J is TRBJ1-5; maybe TRBD1 (6 bases). The CDR3 spans 15 residues. The V gene lost 3 bases and the J gene lost 6 bases, with 15 bases spanning the gap. CDR1 is LGHNA and CDR2 is YSLEER in the germline V gene. The CDR3 nucleotides are TGCGCCAGCAGCCAGGAACAGGGTGACGGTCAGCCCCAGCATTTT. This encodes CASSQEQGDGQPQHF.

V is TRBV28 and J is TRBJ2-3; D ambiguous. The CDR3 consists of 11 residues. Germline V lookup: CDR1 MDHEN, CDR2 SYDVKM. V shed 2 bases and J shed 5 bases, with 2 bases lying between them. This CDR3 is CASSLQDTQYF. The CDR3 region has the DNA TGTGCCAGCAGTTTACAAGATACGCAGTATTTT. The variable domain in full, completed from reference TRBV28 and TRBJ2-3, reads DVKVTQSSRYLVKRTGEKVFLECVQDMDHENMFWYRQDPGLGLRLIYFSYDVKMKEKGDIPEGYSVSREKKERFSLILESASTNQTSMYLCASSLQDTQYFGPGTRLTVL.

The rearrangement uses TRBV30 and TRBJ2-5; 13 nucleotides match TRBD2. The end of the DNA is better explained by TRBJ2-7, so the J call may be wrong. This CDR3 is built from 15 residues. Germline assignment: CDR1 GTSNPN and CDR2 SVGIG (reference sequence). CDR3: CAWNDGTSGNYEQYF. Written as DNA, the CDR3 is TGTGCCTGGAATGATGGGACTAGCGGGAACTACGAGCAGTACTTC.